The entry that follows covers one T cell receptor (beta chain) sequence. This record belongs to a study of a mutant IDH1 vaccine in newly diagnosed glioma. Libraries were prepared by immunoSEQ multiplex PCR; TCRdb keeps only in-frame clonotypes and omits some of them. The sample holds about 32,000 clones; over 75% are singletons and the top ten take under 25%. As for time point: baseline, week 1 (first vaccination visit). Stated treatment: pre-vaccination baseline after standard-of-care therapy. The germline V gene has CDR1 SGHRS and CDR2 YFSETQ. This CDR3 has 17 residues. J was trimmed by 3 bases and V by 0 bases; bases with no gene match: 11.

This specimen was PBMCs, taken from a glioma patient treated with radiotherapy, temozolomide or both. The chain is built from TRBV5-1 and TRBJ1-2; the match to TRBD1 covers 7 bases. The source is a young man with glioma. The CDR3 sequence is CASSLEIGTAFHYGYTF. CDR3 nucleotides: TGCGCCAGCAGCTTGGAGATTGGGACAGCCTTTCACTATGGCTACACCTTC.